This T cell receptor beta chain stems from a study of OX40 agonist ivuxolimab in advanced cancers. Study information: Patients' therapy was ivuxolimab, an antibody that acts as an agonist of OX40 (CD134). Patients got intravenous ivuxolimab at 0.01 to 10 mg/kg every 2 weeks. A diagnosis of hepatocellular carcinoma, melanoma, renal cell or head and neck cancer was present in dose-escalation patients. Partial response was recorded in three patients: one hepatocellular carcinoma and two cutaneous melanoma cases.

Clones were read by immunoSEQ multiplex PCR, and TCRdb kept only the in-frame ones, dropping some. The repertoire holds some 50,000 clones, about 81% seen once, with 0.6% to 0.8% in the top ten. The CDR3 is 14 residues long. Trimming removed 0 bases from V and 6 bases from J; junction bases left unmatched: 1. Germline V gives CDR1 SGHTA, CDR2 FQGNSA. This clone was seen once. The source material was CD4+ or CD8+ T cells sorted from blood, sampled in a trial of the OX40 agonist ivuxolimab. The rearrangement joins TRBV7-2 to TRBJ2-2, with 7 bases that match TRBD1. The sequence was collected from an adult with an advanced solid tumor such as melanoma, head and neck, liver or kidney cancer. CDR3 sequence reads: CASSLAGGAGELFF. DNA for the CDR3: TGTGCCAGCAGCTTAGCAGGGGGCGCCGGGGAGCTGTTTTTT.